The following is a T cell receptor (beta chain) sequence with its context. The antigen this receptor binds is unknown. Since a much larger clone is just one base distant, this may be a read error. This sample is part of a study of HIV-infected patients and healthy controls (dated by TCRdb to the mid-2010s). Reading the germline V gene gives CDR1 SGHRS and CDR2 YFSETQ. Reading from cysteine to phenylalanine, the CDR3 counts 14 amino acids. Solely the CDR3 DNA is kept, with 42 bases framed from the first base. Library method: 5' RACE. The sequencer was an Illumina MiSeq. The public reads were quality trimmed at Q25 with fastp and then assembled into clones with MiXCR by TCRdb, keeping productive beta chains. All rows with the same CDR3 protein become a single entry with the most common DNA and genes. The sample yields about 18,000 distinct CDR3 sequences; roughly 19% were counted once. The leading ten clones occupy around 35% of the sample.

This TCR was sampled from a human donor in good health. The sample consisted of CD8+ T cells from blood. Rearrangement joined TRBV5-1 to TRBJ2-1, with no D gene named confidently. The tail of the sequence fits TRBJ2-7 better, so the J call may be wrong. The encoded CDR3 is CASTLGLDRDEQYF. The DNA sequence follows: TGCGCCAGCACCCTGGGCCTGGATAGGGATGAGCAGTACTTC.